The 5 T cell receptor beta chains reported below all come from one sample, sequenced in a study of T-cell reconstitution after alpha-beta-depleted transplantation in children. TCRbeta library construction was performed incorporating unique molecular identifiers. Via MiXCR, TCRdb re-called the PCR reads, giving one row per CDR3 protein. The sample contains about 200,000 distinct CDR3 sequences, under 8.5% of which appear only once. The sample consisted of PBMCs, taken before TCRalphabeta/CD19-depleted stem cell transplant. The receptors come from a boy younger than 10 with acute lymphoblastic leukemia, due to receive a stem cell transplant.

This clonotype was picked up many times. The genes are TRBV7-9 and TRBJ2-7; no firm D call. Looked up from germline, CDR1 is SEHNR and CDR2 is FQNEAQ (reference sequence). CDR3 size: 13 residues. Trimming shortened V by 5 bases and J by 1 base, and 9 bases separated the two germline ends. CDR3 coding DNA: TGTGCCAGCAGCCCTCCGGAGTCCTACGAGCAGTACTTC. The encoded protein is CASSPPESYEQYF.

This clonotype was recorded a few times. This chain uses TRBV4-3 with TRBJ2-7, with TRBD2 as a possible D gene (5 bases). From germline, CDR1 is LGHNA and CDR2 YSLEER. V dropped 2 bases and J dropped 0 bases, with 11 bases sitting between them. There are 15 residues in the CDR3. DNA of the CDR3: TGCGCCAGCAGCCAATCTCGAGGGAGCTCCTACGAGCAGTACTTC. It translates to CASSQSRGSSYEQYF.

This clonotype was observed many times. The chain is built from TRBV3-1 and TRBJ2-3; 11 nucleotides agree with TRBD2. Losses at the gene ends were 1 base for V and 4 bases for J; bases not matched to a gene: 7. CDR3 size: 17 residues. Germline V lookup: CDR1 LGHDT, CDR2 YNNKEL (reference sequence). The CDR3, as DNA: TGTGCCAGCAGCCAAGGAACCCTAGCGGGAGGACCAGATACGCAGTATTTT. Encoded protein: CASSQGTLAGGPDTQYF.

Ten or more counts support this clonotype. The V gene is TRBV27, the J gene TRBJ2-4; 11 bases are shared with TRBD2. The CDR3 contains 15 residues. The germline V gene encodes CDR1 MNHEY and CDR2 SMNVEV (reference sequence). The ends lost 9 bases at V and 6 bases at J; junction bases unmatched: 10. The CDR3 DNA is TGTGCCAGTTTACGTAGCGGGAGGGCAGGAAACATTCAGTACTTC. Translation: CASLRSGRAGNIQYF.

This clonotype was recorded at least ten times. The CDR3 DNA is TGTGCCAGCGGTCCCGGGACAGGGCTGGGATCACCCCTCCACTTT. Translation gives CASGPGTGLGSPLHF. The chain joins TRBV12-3 or TRBV12-4 to TRBJ1-6, with 9 bases aligning to TRBD1. This CDR3 comprises 15 residues. The ends lost 8 bases at V and 10 bases at J; junction bases unmatched: 12.